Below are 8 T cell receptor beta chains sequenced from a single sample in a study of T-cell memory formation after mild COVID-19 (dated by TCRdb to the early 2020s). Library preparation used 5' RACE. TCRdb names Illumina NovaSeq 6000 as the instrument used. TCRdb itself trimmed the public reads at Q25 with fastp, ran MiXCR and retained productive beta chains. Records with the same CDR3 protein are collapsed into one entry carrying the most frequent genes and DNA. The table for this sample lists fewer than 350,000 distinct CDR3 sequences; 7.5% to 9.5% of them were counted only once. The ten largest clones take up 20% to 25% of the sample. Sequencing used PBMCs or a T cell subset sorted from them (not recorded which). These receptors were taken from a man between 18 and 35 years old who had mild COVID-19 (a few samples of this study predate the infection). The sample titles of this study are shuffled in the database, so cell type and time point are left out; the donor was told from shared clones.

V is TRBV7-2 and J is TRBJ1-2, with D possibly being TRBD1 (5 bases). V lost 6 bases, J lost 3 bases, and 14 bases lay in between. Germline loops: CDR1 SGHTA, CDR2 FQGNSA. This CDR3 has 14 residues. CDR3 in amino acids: CASSLQGDDYGYTF. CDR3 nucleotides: TGTGCCAGCAGTCTGCAAGGGGATGACTATGGCTACACCTTC. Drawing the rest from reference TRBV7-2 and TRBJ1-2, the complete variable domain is GAGVSQSPSNKVTEKGKDVELRCDPISGHTALYWYRQSLGQGLEFLIYFQGNSAPDKSGLPSDRFSAERTGGSVSTLTIQRTQQEDSAVYLCASSLQGDDYGYTFGSGTRLTVV.

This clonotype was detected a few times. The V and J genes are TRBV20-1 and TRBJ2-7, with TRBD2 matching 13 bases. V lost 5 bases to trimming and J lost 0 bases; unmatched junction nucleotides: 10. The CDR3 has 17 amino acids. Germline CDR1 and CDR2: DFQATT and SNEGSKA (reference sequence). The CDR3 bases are TGCAGTGCTCGGGAGGGGACTAGCGGGGCGATCTCCTACGAGCAGTACTTC. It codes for CSAREGTSGAISYEQYF.

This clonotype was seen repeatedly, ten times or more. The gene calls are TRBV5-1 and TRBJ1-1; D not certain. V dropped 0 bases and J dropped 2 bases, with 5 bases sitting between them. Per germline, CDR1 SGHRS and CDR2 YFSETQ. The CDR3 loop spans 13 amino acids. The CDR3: CASSLELNTEAFF. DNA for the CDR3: TGCGCCAGCAGCTTGGAGTTAAACACTGAAGCTTTCTTT.

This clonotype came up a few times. The CDR3 sequence is CATTGYRPGNYGYTF. CDR3 in DNA: TGTGCCACCACCGGATACCGCCCGGGGAACTATGGCTACACCTTC. This chain connects TRBV24-1 to TRBJ1-2; unclear D gene. CDR1 KGHDR and CDR2 SFDVKD come from the germline V gene. The CDR3 spans 15 residues. V lost 8 bases and J lost 2, with 17 bases in between.

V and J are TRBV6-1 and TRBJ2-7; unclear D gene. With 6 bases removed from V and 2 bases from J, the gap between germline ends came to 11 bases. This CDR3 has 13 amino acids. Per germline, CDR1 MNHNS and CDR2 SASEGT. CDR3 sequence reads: CASSEPNTYEQYF. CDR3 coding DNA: TGTGCCAGCAGCGAACCTAATACCTACGAGCAGTACTTC.

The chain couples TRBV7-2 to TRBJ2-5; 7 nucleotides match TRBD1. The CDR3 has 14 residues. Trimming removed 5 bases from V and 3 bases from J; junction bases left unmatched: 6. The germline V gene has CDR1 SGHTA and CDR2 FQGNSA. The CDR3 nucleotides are TGTGCCAGCAGCCCTCTCGACAGGGAAGAGACCCAGTACTTC. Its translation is CASSPLDREETQYF.

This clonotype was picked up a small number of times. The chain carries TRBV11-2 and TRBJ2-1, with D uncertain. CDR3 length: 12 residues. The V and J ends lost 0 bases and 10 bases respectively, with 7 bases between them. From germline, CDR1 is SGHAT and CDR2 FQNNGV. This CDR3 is CASSLDRVEQFF. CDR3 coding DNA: TGTGCCAGCAGCTTAGACCGGGTGGAGCAGTTCTTC.

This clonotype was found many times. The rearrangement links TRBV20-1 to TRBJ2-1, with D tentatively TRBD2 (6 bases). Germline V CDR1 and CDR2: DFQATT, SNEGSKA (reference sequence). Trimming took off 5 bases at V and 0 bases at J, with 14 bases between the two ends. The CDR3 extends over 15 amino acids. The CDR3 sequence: CSAPRDLSSYNEQFF. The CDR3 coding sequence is TGCAGTGCTCCCCGGGACTTGAGCTCCTACAATGAGCAGTTCTTC.